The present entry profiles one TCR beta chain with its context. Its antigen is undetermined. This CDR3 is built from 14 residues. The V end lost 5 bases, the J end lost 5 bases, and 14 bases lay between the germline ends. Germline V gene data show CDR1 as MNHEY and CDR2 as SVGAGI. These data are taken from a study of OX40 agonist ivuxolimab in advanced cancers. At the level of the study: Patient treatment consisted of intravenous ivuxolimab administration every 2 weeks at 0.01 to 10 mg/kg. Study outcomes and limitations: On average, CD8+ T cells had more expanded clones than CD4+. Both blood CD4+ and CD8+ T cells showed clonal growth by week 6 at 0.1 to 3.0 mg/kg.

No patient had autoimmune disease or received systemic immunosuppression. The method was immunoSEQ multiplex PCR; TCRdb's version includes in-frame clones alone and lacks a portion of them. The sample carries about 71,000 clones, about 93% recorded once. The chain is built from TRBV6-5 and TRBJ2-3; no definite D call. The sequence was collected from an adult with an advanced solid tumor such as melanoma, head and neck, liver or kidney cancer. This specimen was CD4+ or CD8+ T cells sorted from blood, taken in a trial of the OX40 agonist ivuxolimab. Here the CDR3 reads CASSPYWLGDTQYF. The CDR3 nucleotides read TGTGCCAGCAGTCCCTACTGGTTGGGAGATACGCAGTATTTT.